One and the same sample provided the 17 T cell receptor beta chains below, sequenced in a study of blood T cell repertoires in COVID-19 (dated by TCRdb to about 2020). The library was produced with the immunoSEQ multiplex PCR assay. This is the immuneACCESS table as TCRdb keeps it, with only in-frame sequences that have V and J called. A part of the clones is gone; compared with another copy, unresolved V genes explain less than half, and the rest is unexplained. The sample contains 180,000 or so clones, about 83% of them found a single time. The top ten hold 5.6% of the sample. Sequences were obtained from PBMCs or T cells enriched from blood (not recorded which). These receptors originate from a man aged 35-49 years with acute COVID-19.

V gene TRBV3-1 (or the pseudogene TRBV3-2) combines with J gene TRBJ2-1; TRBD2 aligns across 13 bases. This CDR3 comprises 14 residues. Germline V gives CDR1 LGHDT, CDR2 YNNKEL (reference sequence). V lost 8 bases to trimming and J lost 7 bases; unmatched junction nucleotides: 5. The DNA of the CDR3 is TGTGCCAGCTGGACTAGCGGGAGCCGAAATGAGCAGTTCTTC. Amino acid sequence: CASWTSGSRNEQFF.

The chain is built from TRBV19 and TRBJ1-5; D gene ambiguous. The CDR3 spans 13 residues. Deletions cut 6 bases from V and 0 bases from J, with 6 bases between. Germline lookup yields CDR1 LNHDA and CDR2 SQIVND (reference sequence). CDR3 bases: TGTGCCAGTAGAGGAGCTAGCAATCAGCCCCAGCATTTT. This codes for CASRGASNQPQHF.

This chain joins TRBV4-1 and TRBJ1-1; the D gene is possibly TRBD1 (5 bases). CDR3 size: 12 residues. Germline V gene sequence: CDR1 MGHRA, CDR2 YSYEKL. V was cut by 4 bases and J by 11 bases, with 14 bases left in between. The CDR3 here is CASSRGTSGAFF. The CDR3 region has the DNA TGCGCCAGCAGCCGCGGGACCTCCGGGGCTTTCTTT.

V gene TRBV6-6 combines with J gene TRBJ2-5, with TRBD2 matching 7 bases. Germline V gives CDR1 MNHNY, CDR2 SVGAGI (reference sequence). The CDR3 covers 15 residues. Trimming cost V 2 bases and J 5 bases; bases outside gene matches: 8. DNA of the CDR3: TGTGCCAGCAGTTACGGCGGGAGAGGGCTCGAGACCCAGTACTTC. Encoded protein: CASSYGGRGLETQYF.

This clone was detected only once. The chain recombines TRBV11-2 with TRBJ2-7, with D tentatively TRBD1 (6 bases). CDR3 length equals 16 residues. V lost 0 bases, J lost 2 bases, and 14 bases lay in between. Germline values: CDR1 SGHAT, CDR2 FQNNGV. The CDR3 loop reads CASSLEDSLLAYEQYF. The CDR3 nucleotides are TGTGCCAGCAGCTTAGAGGACAGCCTACTTGCCTACGAGCAGTACTTC.

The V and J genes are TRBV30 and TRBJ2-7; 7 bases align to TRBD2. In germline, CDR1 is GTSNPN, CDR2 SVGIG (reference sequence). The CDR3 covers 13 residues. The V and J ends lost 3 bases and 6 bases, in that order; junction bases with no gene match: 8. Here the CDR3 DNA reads TGTGCCTGGAGAAGGTCTAGCGGACCCGAGCAGTACTTC. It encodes CAWRRSSGPEQYF.

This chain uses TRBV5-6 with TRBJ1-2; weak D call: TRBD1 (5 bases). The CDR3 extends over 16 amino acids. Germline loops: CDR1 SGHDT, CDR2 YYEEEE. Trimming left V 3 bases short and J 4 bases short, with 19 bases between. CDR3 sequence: CASSYPGREGIYGYTF. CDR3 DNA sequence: TGTGCCAGCAGCTACCCGGGCCGGGAGGGGATCTATGGCTACACCTTC.

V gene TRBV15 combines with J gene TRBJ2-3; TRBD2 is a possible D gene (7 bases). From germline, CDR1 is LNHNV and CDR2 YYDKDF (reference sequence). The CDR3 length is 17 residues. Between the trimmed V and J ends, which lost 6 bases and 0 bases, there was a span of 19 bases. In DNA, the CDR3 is TGTGCCACCAGACAGGGCCGGGAGGACCTAAGCACAGATACGCAGTATTTT. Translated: CATRQGREDLSTDTQYF. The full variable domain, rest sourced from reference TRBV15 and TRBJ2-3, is DAMVIQNPRYQVTQFGKPVTLSCSQTLNHNVMYWYQQKSSQAPKLLFHYYDKDFNNEADTPDNFQSRRPNTSFCFLDIRSPGLGDTAMYLCATRQGREDLSTDTQYFGPGTRLTVL.

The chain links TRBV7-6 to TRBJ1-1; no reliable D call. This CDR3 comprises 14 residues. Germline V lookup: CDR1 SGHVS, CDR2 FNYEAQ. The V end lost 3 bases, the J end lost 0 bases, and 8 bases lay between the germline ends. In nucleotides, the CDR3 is TGTGCCAGCAGCTTGGTTTCTATGAACACTGAAGCTTTCTTT. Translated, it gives CASSLVSMNTEAFF.

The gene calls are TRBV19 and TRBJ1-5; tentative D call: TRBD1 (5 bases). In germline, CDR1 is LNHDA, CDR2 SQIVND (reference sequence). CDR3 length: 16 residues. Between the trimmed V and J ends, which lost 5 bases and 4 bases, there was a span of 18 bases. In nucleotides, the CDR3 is TGTGCCAGTAGTCCGCGACAGCGACTTATTAATCAGCCCCAGCATTTT. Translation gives CASSPRQRLINQPQHF.

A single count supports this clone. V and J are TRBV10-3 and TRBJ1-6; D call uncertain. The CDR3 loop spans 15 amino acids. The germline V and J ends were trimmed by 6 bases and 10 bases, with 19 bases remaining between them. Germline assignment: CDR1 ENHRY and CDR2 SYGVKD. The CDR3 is CAIRTDGELGSPLHF. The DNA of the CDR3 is TGTGCCATCAGAACGGACGGGGAGTTAGGCTCACCCCTCCACTTT.

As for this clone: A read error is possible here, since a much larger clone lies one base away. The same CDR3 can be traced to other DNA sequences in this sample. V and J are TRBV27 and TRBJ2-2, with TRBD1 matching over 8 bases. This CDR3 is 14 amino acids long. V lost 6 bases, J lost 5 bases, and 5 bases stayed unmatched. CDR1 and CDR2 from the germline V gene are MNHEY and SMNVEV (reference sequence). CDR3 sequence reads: CASSRTGWTGELFF. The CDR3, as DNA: TGTGCCAGCAGCAGGACAGGGTGGACCGGGGAGCTGTTTTTT.

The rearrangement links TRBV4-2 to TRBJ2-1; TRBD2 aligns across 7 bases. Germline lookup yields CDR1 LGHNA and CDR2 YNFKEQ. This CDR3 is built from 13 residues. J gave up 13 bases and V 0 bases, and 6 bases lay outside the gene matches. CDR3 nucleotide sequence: TGTGCCAGCAGCCAAGATATAGGGACTAACCAGTTCTTC. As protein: CASSQDIGTNQFF.

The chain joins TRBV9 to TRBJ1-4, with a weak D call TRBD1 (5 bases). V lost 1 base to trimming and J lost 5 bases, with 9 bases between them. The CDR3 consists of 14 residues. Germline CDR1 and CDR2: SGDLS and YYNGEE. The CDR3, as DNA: TGTGCCAGCAGCGTAACAGGAGTAAATGAAAAACTGTTTTTT. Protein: CASSVTGVNEKLFF.

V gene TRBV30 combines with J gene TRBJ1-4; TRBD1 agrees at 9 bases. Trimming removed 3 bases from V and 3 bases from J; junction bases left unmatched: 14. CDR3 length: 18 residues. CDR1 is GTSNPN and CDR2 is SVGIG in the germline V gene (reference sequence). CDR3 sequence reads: CAWRRRDRAFSPNEKLFF. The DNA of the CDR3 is TGTGCCTGGAGGAGGCGGGACAGGGCTTTTTCCCCTAATGAAAAACTGTTTTTT.

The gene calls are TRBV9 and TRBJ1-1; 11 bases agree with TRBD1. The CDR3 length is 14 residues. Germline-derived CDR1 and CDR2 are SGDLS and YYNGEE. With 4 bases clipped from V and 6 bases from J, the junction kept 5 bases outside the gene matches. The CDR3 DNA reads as TGTGCCAGCAGCACTGGACAGGGGGCATCTGAAGCTTTCTTT. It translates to CASSTGQGASEAFF.

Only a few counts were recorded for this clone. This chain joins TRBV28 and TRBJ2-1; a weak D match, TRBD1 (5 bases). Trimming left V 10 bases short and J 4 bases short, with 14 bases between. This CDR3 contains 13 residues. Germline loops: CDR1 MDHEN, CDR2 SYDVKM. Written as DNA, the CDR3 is TGTGCCAAAACAGGACCCTCTTACAATGAGCAGTTCTTC. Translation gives CAKTGPSYNEQFF.